Described below is a single T cell receptor beta chain sequence and its context. The CDR3 is made up of 14 amino acids. V lost 4 bases and J 0 bases, leaving 9 bases between the germline ends. From germline, CDR1 is MGHDK and CDR2 SYGVNS. Original processing methods: Estimated nucleated cell counts came from reference gene primer amplification. Clones were sequenced by immunoSEQ multiplex PCR, and TCRdb holds only the in-frame ones, with some missing. Clonal size and the V and J genes are those of that table, whereas D and trimming came from the DNA. This sample has about 150,000 clones; about 85% occur once, and the top ten carry 0.6% to 0.7%. These data belong to a study of blood T cell repertoires in COVID-19. Across the study: Both acute and convalescent COVID-19 samples were obtained from the United States, Italy and Spain. PBMCs, B-cell-depleted T cells, or T cells provided the cDNA or gDNA that made up the material.

The TCR comes from a man in his fifties or sixties with COVID-19, enrolled during active disease. The sequenced sample consisted of peripheral blood. This rearrangement joins TRBV25-1 to TRBJ2-5, with a possible D match to TRBD2 (5 bases). The CDR3: CASSAFGNQETQYF. For the CDR3, the DNA is TGTGCCAGCAGTGCCTTCGGGAACCAAGAGACCCAGTACTTC.